This T cell receptor (beta chain) appears in the sequencing data of a study of blood T cell repertoires in COVID-19. CDR1 MDHEN and CDR2 SYDVKM come from the germline V gene. J lost 2 bases, V lost 1 base, and 7 bases had no gene match. The CDR3 has 18 residues. Per the original methods: Using reference gene primer amplification, nucleated cell counts were estimated. Sequencing was performed with immunoSEQ multiplex PCR; in TCRdb, only in-frame clones are kept and a portion is missing. The V and J calls and clone size are taken from that table; D and trimming were inferred from the DNA. The sample lists 160,000 or so clones, more than 65% occurring once.

Source material: peripheral blood. The receptor was isolated from a woman in her sixties or seventies with COVID-19, enrolled during active disease. J is TRBJ2-6 and V is TRBV28; 8 nucleotides match TRBD1. CDR3 DNA sequence: TGTGCCAGCAGTTTATATGGACAGGGATCTCCTGGGGCCAACGTCCTGACTTTC. This gives the protein CASSLYGQGSPGANVLTF. Based on the CDR3 plus reference TRBV28 and TRBJ2-6, the full variable domain is DVKVTQSSRYLVKRTGEKVFLECVQDMDHENMFWYRQDPGLGLRLIYFSYDVKMKEKGDIPEGYSVSREKKERFSLILESASTNQTSMYLCASSLYGQGSPGANVLTFGAGSRLTVL.